This T cell receptor (beta chain) was documented in a study of liver allograft versus peripheral blood T cells (dated by TCRdb to 2020 to 2021). With respect to the entire study: The study compared T cell receptor repertoires found within transplanted livers against repertoires in the peripheral blood of liver transplant recipients.

Comment on this clonotype: Its specific antigen is unknown. It has no much larger one-base neighbor in the sample; base qualities were not kept.

The study at large found these results: The T cell receptor repertoires within liver allografts were reported to be different from the T cell receptor repertoires detected in peripheral blood.

The sequencer listed for this sample is Illumina MiSeq. The public reads were run again by TCRdb, first through fastp at Q25 and then through MiXCR, and only productive beta chains were kept. Every distinct CDR3 protein forms one entry, paired with its most common genes and DNA. This sample comprises more than 10,000 distinct CDR3 sequences, approximately 30% of them detected only once. The top ten clones comprise around 2.3% of the sample. CDR1 MNHEY and CDR2 SMNVEV were looked up in the germline V gene (reference sequence). The CDR3 goes from the cysteine to the phenylalanine over 15 residues. Only the CDR3 region is kept as DNA, spanning 45 bases read in frame from base 1. V has 4 bases trimmed and J has 4 bases trimmed; junction bases matching no gene number 8.

This clonotype was obtained from a human patient who had a liver transplant. After transplantation, some T cells may belong to the graft donor instead of the recipient. The rearrangement combines TRBV27 with TRBJ2-5; 8 bases in the junction line up with TRBD1. This receptor has the CDR3 CASSSGQGLSETQYF. The DNA sequence follows: TGTGCCAGCAGTTCCGGACAGGGCTTGTCAGAGACCCAGTACTTC.